This TCR beta chain was observed in a study of shared clonotypes between healthy human individuals. Generated by immunoSEQ multiplex PCR, the TCRdb table keeps only in-frame clones and is missing some. The repertoire has approximately 2.1 million clones, just over 90% of them found once; the top ten carry under 0.45%. The CDR3 totals 16 residues. The germline V and J ends were trimmed by 3 bases and 1 base, with 13 bases remaining between them. Per germline, CDR1 SGHTA and CDR2 FQGNSA. The chain is built from TRBV7-2 and TRBJ2-1; D is perhaps TRBD2 (6 bases). The TCR was taken from a man younger than 35 in good health. Some clones in this sample may be carry-over from other donors' samples. The sample consisted of naive CD4+ T cells from PBMCs. Subset reported: CD45RA+ positively selected. This CDR3 is CASSFLAGNSYNEQFF. The CDR3 bases are TGTGCCAGCAGCTTCTTGGCGGGAAATTCCTACAATGAGCAGTTCTTC.